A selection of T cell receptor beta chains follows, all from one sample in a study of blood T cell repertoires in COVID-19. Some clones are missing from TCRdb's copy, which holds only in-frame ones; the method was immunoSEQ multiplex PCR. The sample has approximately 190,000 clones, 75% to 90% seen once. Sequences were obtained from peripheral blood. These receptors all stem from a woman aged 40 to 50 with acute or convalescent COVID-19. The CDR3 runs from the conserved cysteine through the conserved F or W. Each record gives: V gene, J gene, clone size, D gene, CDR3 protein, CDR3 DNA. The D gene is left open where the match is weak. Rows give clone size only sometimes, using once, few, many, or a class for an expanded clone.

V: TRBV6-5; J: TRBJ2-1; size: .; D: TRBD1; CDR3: CASRSGQGSYNEQFF; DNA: TGTGCCAGCAGATCTGGACAGGGTTCCTACAATGAGCAGTTCTTC
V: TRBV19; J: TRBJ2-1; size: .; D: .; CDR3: CASRLEGNSLSYNEQFF; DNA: TGTGCCAGTCGACTAGAGGGGAACTCCCTCTCCTACAATGAGCAGTTCTTC
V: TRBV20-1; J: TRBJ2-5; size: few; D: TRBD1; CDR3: CSASGDSFQETQYF; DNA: TGCAGTGCTAGTGGGGACAGCTTCCAAGAGACCCAGTACTTC
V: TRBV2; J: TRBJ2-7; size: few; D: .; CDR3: CASNRALAGYEQYF; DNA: TGTGCCAGCAACAGGGCCCTTGCAGGCTACGAGCAGTACTTC
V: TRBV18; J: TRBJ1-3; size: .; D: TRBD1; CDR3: CASSPDGTAGNTIYF; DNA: TGTGCCAGCTCGCCAGATGGGACAGCTGGAAACACCATATATTTT
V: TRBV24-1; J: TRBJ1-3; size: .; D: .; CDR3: CASRGDTNSGNTIYF; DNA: TGTGCCTCCAGAGGGGACACCAACTCTGGAAACACCATATATTTT
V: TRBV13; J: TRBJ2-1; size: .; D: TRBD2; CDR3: CASSLGPLREGTDEQFF; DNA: TGTGCCAGCAGCTTAGGCCCTTTGCGGGAGGGAACTGATGAGCAGTTCTTC
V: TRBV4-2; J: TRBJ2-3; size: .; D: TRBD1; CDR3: CASSQLRDRSTDTQYF; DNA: TGTGCCAGCAGCCAATTGAGGGACAGAAGCACAGATACGCAGTATTTT
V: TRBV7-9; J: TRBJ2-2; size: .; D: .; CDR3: CASSLLLADTGELFF; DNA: TGTGCCAGCAGCTTACTCCTGGCGGACACCGGGGAGCTGTTTTTT
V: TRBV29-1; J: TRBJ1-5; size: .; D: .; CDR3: CSVILFPNQPQHF; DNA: TGCAGCGTTATCCTTTTCCCCAATCAGCCCCAGCATTTT
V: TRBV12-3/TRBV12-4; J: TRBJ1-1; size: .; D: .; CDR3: CATRGEMNTEAFF; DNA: TGTGCCACCCGGGGTGAGATGAACACTGAAGCTTTCTTT
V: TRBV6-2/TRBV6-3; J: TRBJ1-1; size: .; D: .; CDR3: CASSRTENTEAFF; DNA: TGTGCCAGCAGCCGGACAGAGAACACTGAAGCTTTCTTT
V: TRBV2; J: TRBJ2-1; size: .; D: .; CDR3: CARQQNEQFF; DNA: TGTGCCAGACAGCAGAATGAGCAGTTCTTC
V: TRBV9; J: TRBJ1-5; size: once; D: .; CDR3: CASSSGGGFASPQHF; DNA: TGTGCCAGCAGCTCGGGAGGGGGGTTCGCATCGCCCCAGCATTTT
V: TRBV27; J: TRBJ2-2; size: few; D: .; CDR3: CASRSFGELFF; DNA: TGTGCCAGCAGATCATTCGGGGAGCTGTTTTTT
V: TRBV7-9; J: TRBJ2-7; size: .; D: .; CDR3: CASSYLQGRAEHEQYF; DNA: TGTGCCAGCAGCTACCTCCAGGGGCGGGCTGAACACGAGCAGTACTTC
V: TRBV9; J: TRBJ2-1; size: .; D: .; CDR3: CASSVDARVNEQFF; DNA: TGTGCCAGCAGCGTAGATGCCAGGGTCAATGAGCAGTTCTTC
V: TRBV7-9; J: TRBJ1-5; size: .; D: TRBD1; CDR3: CASSHVGTGGNQPQHF; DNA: TGTGCCAGCAGCCACGTTGGAACAGGGGGAAACCAGCCCCAGCATTTT
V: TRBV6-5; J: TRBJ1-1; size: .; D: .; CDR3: CAGAGPWNTEAFF; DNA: TGTGCCGGGGCGGGACCTTGGAACACTGAAGCTTTCTTT
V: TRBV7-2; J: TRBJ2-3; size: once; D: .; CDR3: CASSPGYPDTQYF; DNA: TGTGCCAGCAGCCCAGGATACCCAGATACGCAGTATTTT
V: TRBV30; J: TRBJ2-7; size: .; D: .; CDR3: CAWSLNLVPNEQYF; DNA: TGTGCCTGGAGTTTGAACTTAGTTCCCAACGAGCAGTACTTC
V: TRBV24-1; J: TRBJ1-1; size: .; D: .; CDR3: CATSDPSVNTEAFF; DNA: TGTGCCACCAGTGATCCTTCGGTGAACACTGAAGCTTTCTTT
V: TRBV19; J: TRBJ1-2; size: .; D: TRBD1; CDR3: CASSIARQGGYTF; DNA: TGTGCCAGTAGTATTGCTCGACAGGGAGGCTACACCTTC
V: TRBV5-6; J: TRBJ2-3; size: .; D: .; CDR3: CASSILREYTDTQYF; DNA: TGTGCCAGCAGCATTCTAAGGGAGTACACAGATACGCAGTATTTT
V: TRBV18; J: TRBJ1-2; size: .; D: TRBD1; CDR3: CASSPINWGTARHYGYTF; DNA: TGTGCCAGCTCACCAATAAATTGGGGGACAGCCCGCCACTATGGCTACACCTTC
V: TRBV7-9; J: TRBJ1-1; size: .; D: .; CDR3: CASSSQPGYISSRAEAFF; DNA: TGTGCCAGCAGCTCCCAGCCGGGATATATCTCGAGTAGGGCTGAAGCTTTCTTT
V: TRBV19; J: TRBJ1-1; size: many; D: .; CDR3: CASADQGLNTEAFF; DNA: TGTGCCAGCGCAGATCAGGGTCTGAACACTGAAGCTTTCTTT
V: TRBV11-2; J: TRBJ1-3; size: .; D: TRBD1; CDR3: CASSLGQGYVYTIYF; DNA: TGTGCCAGCAGCCTGGGACAGGGCTACGTTTACACCATATATTTT
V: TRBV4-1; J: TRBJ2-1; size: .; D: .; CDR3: CASSGPGIRTYNEQFF; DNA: TGCGCCAGCAGCGGACCCGGGATCCGGACCTACAATGAGCAGTTCTTC
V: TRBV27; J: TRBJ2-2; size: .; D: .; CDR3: CASSLSSPPGGELFF; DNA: TGTGCCAGCAGTTTATCAAGCCCCCCGGGCGGGGAGCTGTTTTTT
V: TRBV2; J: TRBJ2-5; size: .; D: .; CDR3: CASSLLPRDVRGETQYF; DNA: TGTGCCAGCAGCCTCCTCCCCCGGGACGTTCGGGGGGAGACCCAGTACTTC
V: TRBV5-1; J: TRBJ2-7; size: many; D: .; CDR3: CASSLQGERAEQYF; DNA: TGCGCCAGCAGCTTGCAGGGTGAACGTGCCGAGCAGTACTTC
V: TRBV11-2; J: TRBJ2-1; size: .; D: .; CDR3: CASRGALLYNEQFF; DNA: TGTGCCAGCAGGGGGGCATTGCTATACAATGAGCAGTTCTTC
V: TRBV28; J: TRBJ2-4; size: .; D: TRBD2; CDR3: CASSLWGTRDIQYF; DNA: TGTGCCAGCAGTTTATGGGGGACTAGGGACATTCAGTACTTC
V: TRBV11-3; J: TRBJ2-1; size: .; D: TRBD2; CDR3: CASSLGVAGGPTNEQFF; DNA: TGTGCCAGCAGCTTAGGGGTAGCGGGAGGGCCTACGAATGAGCAGTTCTTC
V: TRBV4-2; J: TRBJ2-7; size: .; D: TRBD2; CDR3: CASSPSGRAGSYEQYF; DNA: TGTGCCAGCAGCCCTAGCGGGAGGGCCGGGTCCTACGAGCAGTACTTC
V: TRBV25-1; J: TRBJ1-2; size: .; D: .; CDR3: CASSRAGNYGYTF; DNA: TGTGCCAGCAGTCGCGCAGGGAACTATGGCTACACCTTC
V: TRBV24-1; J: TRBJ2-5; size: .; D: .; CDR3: CATSDTGRVGTQYF; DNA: TGTGCCACCAGTGATACAGGGCGGGTTGGGACCCAGTACTTC
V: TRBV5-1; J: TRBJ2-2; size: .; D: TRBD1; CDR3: CASTLRGQGYTGELFF; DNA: TGCGCCAGCACCCTACGGGGACAGGGGTACACCGGGGAGCTGTTTTTT
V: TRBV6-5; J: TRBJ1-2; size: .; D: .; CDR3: CASSFVRGSYGYTF; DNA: TGTGCCAGCAGTTTCGTGCGCGGAAGTTATGGCTACACCTTC
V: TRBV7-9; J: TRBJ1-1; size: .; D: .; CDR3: CASSPREAMNTEAFF; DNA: TGTGCCAGCAGCCCCCGGGAGGCCATGAACACTGAAGCTTTCTTT
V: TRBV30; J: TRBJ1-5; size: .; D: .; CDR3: CAWSQEGASNQPQHF; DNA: TGTGCCTGGAGTCAGGAAGGGGCTAGCAATCAGCCCCAGCATTTT
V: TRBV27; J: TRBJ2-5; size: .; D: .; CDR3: CASSLSGMETQYF; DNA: TGTGCCAGCAGTTTGTCGGGTATGGAGACCCAGTACTTC
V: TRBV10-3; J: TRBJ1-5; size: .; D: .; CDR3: CAISALGRESNQPQHF; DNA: TGTGCCATCAGTGCCCTCGGGAGGGAGTCGAATCAGCCCCAGCATTTT
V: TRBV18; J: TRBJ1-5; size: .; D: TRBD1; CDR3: CASSLTGGSNQPQHF; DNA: TGTGCCAGCTCGCTTACAGGGGGAAGCAATCAGCCCCAGCATTTT